The 26 T cell receptor beta chains below come from one sample, sequenced in a study of blood T cell repertoires in COVID-19. Clones were sequenced by immunoSEQ multiplex PCR, and TCRdb holds only the in-frame ones, with some missing. The data contain about 180,000 clones, approximately 83% of them singletons. The sequencing input was peripheral blood. Receptors originate from a man aged 60 to 69 with acute or convalescent COVID-19.

The rearrangement links TRBV7-9 to TRBJ2-5, with D maybe TRBD2 (6 bases). This CDR3 region has 14 residues. V was clipped by 5 bases and J by 2 bases, with 12 bases between them. The germline V gene has CDR1 SEHNR and CDR2 FQNEAQ (reference sequence). The CDR3 DNA reads TGTGCCAGCAGCCCCCAAGGAGGGCAAGAGACCCAGTACTTC. Encoded protein: CASSPQGGQETQYF.

The chain carries TRBV11-2 and TRBJ2-1, with a possible D match to TRBD2 (5 bases). Germline V lookup: CDR1 SGHAT, CDR2 FQNNGV. This CDR3 comprises 13 residues. The V gene lost 0 bases and the J gene lost 12 bases, with 12 bases spanning the gap. The CDR3 bases are TGTGCCAGCAGCTTAGATGAGAGGGCAGGGCAGTTCTTC. This encodes CASSLDERAGQFF.

V gene TRBV10-3 combines with J gene TRBJ1-5; 10 positions agree with TRBD1. CDR1 and CDR2 from the germline V gene are ENHRY and SYGVKD. The CDR3 is 13 amino acids. The ends lost 11 bases at V and 5 bases at J; junction bases unmatched: 6. CDR3 in DNA: TGTGCCTCCTCCGGACAGGGGGATCAGCCCCAGCATTTT. It yields the protein CASSGQGDQPQHF.

This clone was detected a few times. The rearrangement links TRBV5-5 to TRBJ2-3, with 8 bases fitting TRBD1. The junction had 4 bases not matched to a gene; V was cut back by 4 bases and J by 6 bases. The CDR3 length is 13 residues. Germline CDR1 SGHKS, CDR2 YYEKEE (reference sequence). The chain's CDR3 is CASSNTGGDTQYF. In DNA form, the CDR3 reads TGTGCCAGCAGCAATACAGGGGGGGATACGCAGTATTTT.

The rearrangement joins TRBV5-8 to TRBJ1-5; D is ambiguous. The CDR3 length is 14 residues. Trimming cost V 5 bases and J 7 bases, with 16 bases left between them. The germline CDR1 and CDR2 sequences are SGHTS and YDEGEE. The CDR3 nucleotides read TGTGCCAGCAGTCCGAGCTGGGCGGGCCAGCCCCAGCATTTT. Residues: CASSPSWAGQPQHF. Supplemented by reference TRBV5-8 and TRBJ1-5, the full variable domain reads EAGVTQSPTHLIKTRGQQATLRCSPISGHTSVYWYQQALGLGLQFLLWYDEGEERNRGNFPPRFSGRQFPNYSSELNVNALELEDSALYLCASSPSWAGQPQHFGDGTRLSIL.

The chain uses TRBV24-1 and TRBJ2-3, with D perhaps TRBD1 (5 bases). V was trimmed by 3 bases and J by 1 base, leaving 13 bases between them. The CDR3 length is 16 residues. The V gene's germline CDR1 is KGHDR and CDR2 SFDVKD. CDR3 amino acids: CATSDNSRDRTDTQYF. The CDR3 DNA follows: TGTGCCACCAGTGATAACTCCAGGGATCGCACAGATACGCAGTATTTT.

The CDR3 coding sequence is TGTGCCAGCAGTGAAACAGGGGCGGTTCAGCCCCAGCATTTT. Its translation: CASSETGAVQPQHF. The chain employs TRBV6-1 and TRBJ1-5, with 7 bases matching TRBD1. Germline CDR1 MNHNS, CDR2 SASEGT. With 2 bases clipped from V and 6 bases from J, the junction kept 4 bases outside the gene matches. CDR3 size: 14 residues.

The chain combines TRBV9 with TRBJ2-2; D is possibly TRBD2 (5 bases). CDR3 size: 17 residues. V was clipped by 0 bases and J by 0 bases, with 12 bases between them. Per germline, CDR1 SGDLS and CDR2 YYNGEE. The CDR3 here is CASSVASSATNTGELFF. CDR3 bases: TGTGCCAGCAGCGTAGCTAGTAGCGCTACGAACACCGGGGAGCTGTTTTTT.

In nucleotides, the CDR3 is TGTGCCAGCAGCAAAGCGCGCGAGGGAGCTGACCACTACGAGCAGTACTTC. Its translation: CASSKAREGADHYEQYF. The gene calls are TRBV21-1 and TRBJ2-7; whether TRBD2, the table's D call, matches the DNA was not checked. TRBV21-1 counts as a pseudogene. The CDR3 covers 17 residues.

In this sample, this clone turned up once. The chain has TRBV14 and TRBJ2-1, with no clear D. There are 13 residues in the CDR3. With 1 base removed from V and 12 bases from J, the gap between germline ends came to 13 bases. The germline gives CDR1 SGHDN, CDR2 FVKESK. The DNA of the CDR3 is TGTGCCAGCAGCCAAGGCCCTCCCGGTTCGCAGTTCTTC. Translated: CASSQGPPGSQFF.

This clone was counted once. This sequence joins TRBV11-1 and TRBJ2-2; 8 bases match TRBD2. The CDR3 has 16 residues. V dropped 7 bases and J dropped 5; count of bases not matched to a gene: 12. Germline lookup yields CDR1 SGHAT and CDR2 FQDESV (reference sequence). CDR3 nucleotides: TGTGCCAGCACCACTTCGAGAGCGGGAGTTACCGGGGAGCTGTTTTTT. As protein: CASTTSRAGVTGELFF.

This clone is a singleton in its sample. This sequence joins TRBV19 and TRBJ2-7, with 12 bases fitting TRBD2. The ends lost 0 bases at V and 4 bases at J; junction bases unmatched: 13. The CDR3 is 19 residues long. Germline values: CDR1 LNHDA, CDR2 SQIVND (reference sequence). CDR3 sequence (DNA): TGTGCCAGTAGTATAGATTCGACTAGCGGGAGATCTAGAGGTTACGAGCAGTACTTC. It yields the protein CASSIDSTSGRSRGYEQYF.

This clone was observed a few times. This chain connects TRBV27 to TRBJ2-6; D remains unclear. The germline V gene encodes CDR1 MNHEY and CDR2 SMNVEV (reference sequence). There are 14 residues in the CDR3. V was shortened by 5 bases and J by 0 bases, with 5 bases between the two germline ends. The CDR3 sequence: CASSPYSGANVLTF. The CDR3 DNA reads as TGTGCCAGCAGTCCCTACTCTGGGGCCAACGTCCTGACTTTC.

The chain employs TRBV5-1 and TRBJ2-5, with a possible D match to TRBD1 (5 bases). The V end lost 2 bases, the J end lost 2 bases, and 10 bases lay between the germline ends. Looked up from germline, CDR1 is SGHRS and CDR2 is YFSETQ. There are 14 residues in the CDR3. The CDR3 coding sequence is TGCGCCAGCAGCTTACCCGACAGTCAAGAGACCCAGTACTTC. Translating gives CASSLPDSQETQYF.

The V and J genes are TRBV12-5 and TRBJ1-4, with a weak D call TRBD1 (6 bases). Germline V gives CDR1 LGHNT, CDR2 FRNRAP. The CDR3 covers 15 residues. Between the trimmed V and J ends, which lost 1 base and 5 bases, there was a span of 11 bases. For the CDR3, the DNA is TGTGCTAGTGGTTTGGCCCAGGGGACAAATGAAAAACTGTTTTTT. Translating gives CASGLAQGTNEKLFF.

The chain couples TRBV18 to TRBJ1-4, with 8 bases that match TRBD1. Germline CDR1 is KGHSH and CDR2 is LQKENI. The CDR3 has 15 amino acids. With 6 bases clipped from V and 8 bases from J, the junction kept 11 bases outside the gene matches. DNA for the CDR3: TGTGCCAGCTCGTCCCGGACAGGGCCGGGGGAAAAACTGTTTTTT. Residues: CASSSRTGPGEKLFF.

This clone was found once. The V call is TRBV4-1, the J call TRBJ2-5; TRBD1 aligns across 9 bases. V dropped 2 bases and J dropped 5; count of bases not matched to a gene: 9. The germline V gene encodes CDR1 MGHRA and CDR2 YSYEKL. There are 16 residues in the CDR3. CDR3 region: CASSQTDRGIGETQYF. DNA of the CDR3: TGCGCCAGCAGCCAAACGGACAGGGGTATTGGGGAGACCCAGTACTTC.

The chain uses TRBV3-1 (or the pseudogene TRBV3-2) and TRBJ1-4; D possibly corresponds to TRBD1 (5 bases). Germline V gene lookup returns CDR1 LGHDT and CDR2 YNNKEL (reference sequence). The V gene lost 4 bases and the J gene lost 8 bases, with 14 bases spanning the gap. CDR3 size: 14 residues. The CDR3 DNA is TGTGCCAGCAGCCCCCAATGGGGGGAGGAAAAACTGTTTTTT. Protein product: CASSPQWGEEKLFF.

Here the CDR3 DNA reads TGTGCCAGCAGCCAATCGGGCGGGAGGCTCACAGATACGCAGTATTTT. This gives the protein CASSQSGGRLTDTQYF. The chain uses TRBV16 and TRBJ2-3; 8 nucleotides agree with TRBD2. V dropped 0 bases and J dropped 2; count of bases not matched to a gene: 4. CDR3 length: 16 residues. Germline assignment: CDR1 KGHSY and CDR2 FQNENV.

The rearrangement uses TRBV4-1 and TRBJ2-2; 9 bases are shared with TRBD2. The germline V gene encodes CDR1 MGHRA and CDR2 YSYEKL. With V trimmed by 1 base and J by 6 bases, 6 bases remained unmatched. The CDR3 has 16 residues. The CDR3 region has the DNA TGCGCCAGCAGCCAAGCGCGGGGGGGCCCCGCCGGGGAGCTGTTTTTT. It specifies CASSQARGGPAGELFF.

Only one count was recorded for this clone. J is TRBJ2-3 and V is TRBV6-5; no clear D gene. This CDR3 is built from 13 residues. CDR1 is MNHEY, CDR2 SVGAGI, per germline. Trimming removed 5 bases at V and 3 bases at J, with 9 bases between. This CDR3 is CASSTTTTDTQYF. As DNA, the CDR3 is TGTGCCAGCAGTACTACGACTACAGATACGCAGTATTTT.

The rearrangement links TRBV29-1 to TRBJ2-2, with D perhaps matching TRBD1 (5 bases). The V end was cut by 3 bases, the J end by 0 bases, with 11 bases between. Germline assignment: CDR1 SQVTM and CDR2 ANQGSEA. The CDR3 covers 15 residues. The CDR3 is CSVEVGRSNTGELFF. The CDR3 coding sequence is TGCAGCGTTGAGGTGGGGCGATCGAACACCGGGGAGCTGTTTTTT.

The V gene is TRBV10-3, the J gene TRBJ1-2; the D gene is possibly TRBD1 (6 bases). V lost 2 bases and J lost 8, with 12 bases in between. The length of the CDR3 is 13 residues. CDR1 ENHRY and CDR2 SYGVKD come from the germline V gene. CDR3 nucleotide sequence: TGTGCCATCAGTGAGACAGGGACCCGCGGCTACACCTTC. Translation gives CAISETGTRGYTF.

The chain is built from TRBV5-6 and TRBJ2-5; maybe TRBD2 (6 bases). V dropped 1 base and J dropped 5 bases, with 12 bases sitting between them. CDR1 is SGHDT and CDR2 is YYEEEE in the germline V gene. The CDR3 length is 14 residues. CDR3 sequence reads: CASSLNPEGETQYF. DNA of the CDR3: TGTGCCAGCAGCTTGAACCCGGAGGGGGAGACCCAGTACTTC.

This rearrangement joins TRBV28 to TRBJ2-1, with 8 nucleotides matching TRBD2. Germline lookup yields CDR1 MDHEN and CDR2 SYDVKM. The CDR3 contains 15 residues. After removal of 2 bases from V and 3 bases from J, the junction contained 3 bases not matched to a gene. CDR3 nucleotides: TGTGCCAGCAGTTTACTAACTAGCGGCTACAATGAGCAGTTCTTC. It yields the protein CASSLLTSGYNEQFF.

The rearrangement joins TRBV6-5 to TRBJ2-5, with 7 bases lining up with TRBD2. In germline, CDR1 is MNHEY, CDR2 SVGAGI. The CDR3 runs to 15 residues. After removal of 8 bases from V and 5 bases from J, the junction contained 14 bases not matched to a gene. CDR3 in amino acids: CASWEGQATPETQYF. CDR3 coding DNA: TGTGCCAGCTGGGAGGGGCAGGCGACCCCTGAGACCCAGTACTTC.